In its sample, the clone carrying this TCR beta chain was seen many times. The antigen is undetermined. Germline V gene lookup returns CDR1 SGHRS and CDR2 YFSETQ. V shed 4 bases, J shed 6 bases, and the junction held 4 bases outside the gene matches. CDR3 length: 15 amino acids. The data originate from a study of T-cell reconstitution after alpha-beta-depleted transplantation in children. General study results and limits: Surviving recipient T cells and thymic progenitors accounted for the high day-60 TCRbeta diversity observed in some patients. In patients about two months after transplant, alpha-beta T cells reportedly arose from several hundred expanded graft clones. At one year after transplant, newly produced T cells mostly accounted for T-cell counts and diversity.

The TCRbeta library incorporated unique molecular identifiers. In TCRdb, the PCR reads were re-called with MiXCR into one record per CDR3 protein. The sample consists of 250,000 to 400,000 distinct CDR3 sequences, more than 20% of them appearing once. This TCR came from a male patient between 5 and 17 years old who had a stem cell transplant for acute lymphoblastic leukemia, so the T cells may come from the graft donor. Sample: PBMCs, mostly from graft donor cells, taken 180 days after TCRalphabeta/CD19-depleted stem cell transplant. The rearrangement joins TRBV5-1 to TRBJ2-1; TRBD2 aligns across 13 bases. The CDR3 protein is CASSPGLAGANEQFF. The CDR3, as DNA: TGCGCCAGCAGCCCAGGACTAGCGGGGGCCAATGAGCAGTTCTTC.